The TCR beta chain under discussion was sequenced for a study of early T cells in non-severe SARS-CoV-2 infection. Germline-derived CDR1 and CDR2 are SGHDN and FVKESK. V was cut by 1 base and J by 4 bases, with 10 bases left in between. The CDR3 covers 14 residues. Attachment of unique molecular identifiers to individual cDNA molecules was performed. TCRdb itself ran the 5' RACE reads through MiXCR, one entry per CDR3 protein. This table has some 54,000 distinct CDR3 sequences, roughly a tenth appearing once. This clonotype was seen a handful of times. The V and J genes are TRBV14 and TRBJ1-1; D ambiguous. The sequenced sample consisted of whole blood. This TCR was sampled from an adult who was a healthcare worker with PCR-confirmed SARS-CoV-2 infection or an uninfected control (not recorded which). The CDR3 bases are TGTGCCAGCAGCCAAGTCCACGGCTTCACTGAAGCTTTCTTT. Its translation: CASSQVHGFTEAFF.